One sample yielded the 10 T cell receptor beta chains listed below, sequenced in a study of tumor and adjacent non-tumor tissue in lung cancer. A modified ARM-PCR protocol with three rounds of nested PCR amplified TCRbeta. From the multiplex PCR reads, TCRdb called clonotypes with MiXCR, one entry per CDR3 protein. This sample has more than 90,000 distinct CDR3 sequences, with less than 80% found just once. The template was RNA from unsorted bulk tissue. Sequencing input: lung tumor tissue. These receptor sequences come from a man between 60 and 75 years old with non-small cell lung cancer.

In this sample, this clonotype turned up many times. The genes are TRBV19 and TRBJ2-7; 8 bases map to TRBD1. The CDR3 length is 12 residues. Germline CDR1 reads LNHDA; CDR2 reads SQIVND (reference sequence). V was pared by 8 bases and J by 7 bases, with 7 bases of the junction left unmatched. As DNA, the CDR3 is TGTGCCAGTGGGCCCAGGGGGCGTGAGCAGTACTTC. It encodes CASGPRGREQYF. The whole variable domain, filled in from reference TRBV19 and TRBJ2-7, reads DGGITQSPKYLFRKEGQNVTLSCEQNLNHDAMYWYRQDPGQGLRLIYYSQIVNDFQKGDIAEGYSVSREKKESFPLTVTSAQKNPTAFYLCASGPRGREQYFGPGTRLTVT.

Concerning this clonotype itself: A much larger clone sits a single nucleotide away, making a read error possible. The V gene is TRBV29-1, the J gene TRBJ2-1; a possible D gene is TRBD1 (5 bases). Trimming pared 6 bases from V and 8 bases from J, leaving 20 bases between. Germline V lookup: CDR1 SQVTM, CDR2 ANQGSEA. There are 14 residues in the CDR3. DNA of the CDR3: TGCAGCGTCGCTTTTAGACAGCTTGGCGATGAGCAGTTCTTC. Translation: CSVAFRQLGDEQFF.

This clonotype was seen a handful of times. The chain couples TRBV6-2 or TRBV6-3 to TRBJ2-2, with D perhaps TRBD2 (6 bases). The length of the CDR3 is 13 residues. Germline lookup yields CDR1 MNHEY and CDR2 SVGEGT. V was trimmed by 7 bases and J by 10 bases, leaving 16 bases between them. The CDR3 DNA is TGTGCCAGCAAAGCTTGGACTACGGAGGAGCTGTTTTTT. Protein product: CASKAWTTEELFF.

Concerning this clonotype itself: Compared with germline, one end of the junction differs, possibly owing to a read error. The rearrangement joins TRBV6-2 or TRBV6-3 to TRBJ2-3; tentative D call: TRBD1 (5 bases). Germline-derived CDR1 and CDR2 are MNHEY and SVGEGT. This CDR3 has 16 residues. CDR3 in amino acids: CASSSPARWGTGTQYF. Written as DNA, the CDR3 is TGTGCCAGCAGTTCGCCCGCGCGATGGGGCACAGGTACGCAGTATTTT.

DNA of the CDR3: TGTGCCAGCAGCTTAACCCATCCAGGCGGCTCCTACAATGAGCAGTTCTTC. Translating gives CASSLTHPGGSYNEQFF. This chain connects TRBV7-3 to TRBJ2-1; the D is unclear. Germline CDR1 SGHTA, CDR2 FQGTGA. Trimming shortened V by 0 bases and J by 0 bases, and 12 bases separated the two germline ends. The CDR3 spans 17 residues.

The chain uses TRBV6-2 or TRBV6-3 and TRBJ2-3; D uncertain. The V gene's germline CDR1 is MNHEY and CDR2 SVGEGT. Trimming pared 6 bases from V and 4 bases from J, leaving 14 bases between. This CDR3 is 14 amino acids long. The CDR3 DNA follows: TGTGCCAGCAGCAATGGGGAAGCTGCAGATACGCAGTATTTT. The encoded protein is CASSNGEAADTQYF.

As concerns this clonotype: Mismatch with germline at one junction end may stem from a read error. The genes are TRBV20-1 and TRBJ2-1, with a weak D call TRBD2 (6 bases). This CDR3 contains 13 residues. Germline V gives CDR1 DFQATT, CDR2 SNEGSKA (reference sequence). The CDR3 bases are TGCAGTGCTAGAGTCGCGGGAAGCCCTGAGCAGCTCTTC. Residues: CSARVAGSPEQLF.

On this clonotype itself: The conserved closing phenylalanine or tryptophan is absent in this CDR3, likely reflecting a read error. It is unclear where the CDR3 begins or ends on the DNA, so no DNA is shown, and the CDR3 is as TCRdb lists it. The chain is built from TRBV11-2 and TRBJ2-2. 15 amino acids form the CDR3, both terminal residues included. Germline loops: CDR1 SGHAT, CDR2 FQNNGV. The CDR3 here is CASSPRVTNTGELFL.

A note on this clonotype: Its ends do not fully match the called genes, so a read error is possible. The chain recombines TRBV10-3 with TRBJ1-1, with D unresolved. The CDR3 has 14 residues. Germline CDR1 is ENHRY and CDR2 is SYGVKD. The DNA of the CDR3 is TGTGCCATCAGTGATTTAGGGAGGAACAATGAAGCTTTCTTT. It translates to CAISDLGRNNEAFF.

This clonotype appeared a few times. V gene TRBV20-1 combines with J gene TRBJ2-3; D not resolved. V was clipped by 2 bases and J by 3 bases, with 9 bases between them. CDR1 and CDR2 (germline): DFQATT, SNEGSKA (reference sequence). The CDR3 is 13 residues long. For the CDR3, the DNA is TGCAGTGCTAGAACCCCCCCGACAGATACGCAGTATTTT. Protein product: CSARTPPTDTQYF.